The rows below give T cell receptor beta chains drawn from one sample of a study of blood T cell repertoires in COVID-19. The protocol was immunoSEQ multiplex PCR, while the TCRdb copy is restricted to in-frame clones and leaves out a portion. The profile shows just over 150,000 clones, 92% of them singletons. Sample: peripheral blood. The receptor source for this set is a man aged 25 to 40 with COVID-19, enrolled during active disease. Both conserved end residues are part of each CDR3. The D gene is left open where the match is weak. A row's size may be missing; if present it is once, few, many or a size class.

14	TRBV24-1	TRBJ1-5	TRBD1	.	CATSDPTGNQPQHF	TGTGCCACCAGTGACCCGACAGGGAATCAGCCCCAGCATTTT
15	TRBV19	TRBJ1-6	.	.	CATYWDLGVNSPLHF	TGTGCCACCTATTGGGACTTAGGGGTTAATTCACCCCTCCACTTT
14	TRBV7-9	TRBJ2-7	.	.	CASSLALEGHEQYF	TGTGCCAGCAGCTTAGCCCTCGAGGGCCACGAGCAGTACTTC
15	TRBV5-1	TRBJ1-1	.	.	CASSLVAVTGTEAFF	TGCGCCAGCAGCTTGGTTGCAGTGACGGGCACTGAAGCTTTCTTT
16	TRBV9	TRBJ2-5	TRBD2	.	CASSVDGGASQETQYF	TGTGCCAGCAGCGTAGACGGGGGGGCCAGCCAAGAGACCCAGTACTTC
12	TRBV10-3	TRBJ2-2	TRBD1	.	CAIDGTVLELFF	TGTGCCATCGATGGGACAGTGCTGGAGCTGTTTTTT
12	TRBV7-9	TRBJ1-2	.	.	CASSMGRDGYTF	TGTGCCAGCTCTATGGGGAGGGACGGCTACACCTTC
14	TRBV7-8	TRBJ2-3	.	.	CASRTGLFTDTQYF	TGTGCCAGCAGAACCGGACTTTTCACAGATACGCAGTATTTT
12	TRBV28	TRBJ2-5	.	.	CASSAGSETQYF	TGTGCCAGCAGTGCGGGATCGGAGACCCAGTACTTC
16	TRBV18	TRBJ2-1	TRBD1	.	CASSPPGTGGLDEQFF	TGTGCCAGCTCACCTCCCGGGACAGGGGGTTTGGATGAGCAGTTCTTC
16	TRBV7-8	TRBJ2-1	TRBD2	.	CASSLALAGGLNEQFF	TGTGCCAGCAGCTTAGCGCTAGCGGGGGGGCTCAATGAGCAGTTCTTC
15	TRBV11-3	TRBJ1-4	TRBD1	.	CASSLTGGVNEKLFF	TGTGCCAGCAGCTTAACAGGGGGGGTTAATGAAAAACTGTTTTTT
13	TRBV2	TRBJ1-2	.	once	CASRVTGPYGYTF	TGTGCCAGCAGAGTGACAGGTCCTTATGGCTACACCTTC
13	TRBV27	TRBJ2-3	.	.	CASREISTDTQYF	TGTGCCAGCAGAGAGATTTCCACAGATACGCAGTATTTT
18	TRBV11-2	TRBJ2-3	TRBD1	.	CASRSPGQGRTSTDTQYF	TGTGCCAGCAGATCCCCGGGACAGGGTAGAACTAGCACAGATACGCAGTATTTT
15	TRBV7-2	TRBJ2-4	.	.	CASSPSRVVKNIQYF	TGTGCCAGCAGCCCCAGCCGGGTAGTAAAAAACATTCAGTACTTC
16	TRBV27	TRBJ1-4	.	.	CASSPKPGATNEKLFF	TGTGCCAGCAGTCCCAAACCAGGCGCAACTAATGAAAAACTGTTTTTT
14	TRBV7-3	TRBJ2-7	.	.	CASSLGQSGEEQYF	TGTGCCAGCAGCTTGGGACAGTCGGGGGAGGAGCAGTACTTC
16	TRBV13	TRBJ2-1	TRBD1	.	CASSGTGSTPYNEQFF	TGTGCCAGCAGTGGGACAGGCAGTACTCCCTACAATGAGCAGTTCTTC
17	TRBV28	TRBJ2-6	TRBD1	.	CASSLTGVPSGANVLTF	TGTGCCAGCAGTTTAACAGGGGTCCCCTCTGGGGCCAACGTCCTGACTTTC
15	TRBV27	TRBJ1-5	.	.	CASSLSYRATQPQHF	TGTGCCAGCAGTTTATCGTACAGGGCCACACAGCCCCAGCATTTT
18	TRBV10-3	TRBJ1-1	.	.	CAISDPPGGGGVNTEAFF	TGTGCCATCAGTGATCCCCCGGGCGGCGGCGGGGTGAACACTGAAGCTTTCTTT
17	TRBV19	TRBJ1-3	.	.	CASSRGSGGRGGNTIYF	TGTGCCAGTAGTAGAGGCTCGGGAGGGAGAGGAGGAAACACCATATATTTT
16	TRBV4-1	TRBJ1-4	TRBD1	.	CASSQGQGARGEKLFF	TGCGCCAGCAGCCAGGGACAGGGGGCGCGAGGGGAAAAACTGTTTTTT
13	TRBV9	TRBJ1-1	.	.	CASSVASNTEAFF	TGTGCCAGCAGCGTAGCGAGCAACACTGAAGCTTTCTTT
16	TRBV24-1	TRBJ2-1	TRBD1	.	CATSEQNRGDYNEQFF	TGTGCCACCAGTGAACAAAACAGGGGGGACTACAATGAGCAGTTCTTC
17	TRBV27	TRBJ2-3	TRBD2	.	CASSAEASGIGTDTQYF	TGTGCCAGCAGTGCGGAGGCTAGCGGGATCGGAACAGATACGCAGTATTTT
14	TRBV28	TRBJ2-1	.	.	CASYGRGLYNEQFF	TGTGCCAGCTATGGCCGTGGGCTTTACAATGAGCAGTTCTTC
13	TRBV10-3	TRBJ1-2	TRBD1	.	CAIHRQGDYGYTF	TGTGCCATCCACAGACAGGGGGACTATGGCTACACCTTC
16	TRBV10-1	TRBJ1-5	.	once	CASSFLGAMRDQPQHF	TGCGCCAGCAGTTTTTTGGGGGCGATGCGGGATCAGCCCCAGCATTTT
13	TRBV28	TRBJ1-4	.	.	CASSPDTNEKLFF	TGTGCCAGCAGTCCGGACACAAATGAAAAACTGTTTTTT
14	TRBV7-2	TRBJ2-7	TRBD1	.	CASSSWTGSYEQYF	TGTGCCAGCAGCTCGTGGACAGGGTCCTACGAGCAGTACTTC
12	TRBV28	TRBJ1-1	.	.	CASSPERNEAFF	TGTGCCAGCAGTCCGGAGAGAAACGAAGCTTTCTTT
14	TRBV6-6	TRBJ2-7	TRBD1	.	CASSYGGQGYEQYF	TGTGCCAGCAGTTACGGGGGACAGGGGTACGAGCAGTACTTC
13	TRBV10-3	TRBJ1-2	TRBD1	few	CAISAGQEQSYTF	TGTGCCATCAGTGCTGGACAGGAGCAAAGCTACACCTTC
13	TRBV7-9	TRBJ2-2	.	.	CASSLLNTGELFF	TGTGCCAGCAGTTTACTAAATACCGGGGAGCTGTTTTTT
16	TRBV5-6	TRBJ1-6	TRBD1	.	CASSLVGGGHNSPLHF	TGTGCCAGCAGCTTGGTAGGGGGCGGACATAATTCACCCCTCCACTTT
17	TRBV28	TRBJ2-1	TRBD2	.	CASSYNLAGRRYNEQFF	TGTGCCAGCAGTTATAATCTAGCGGGGCGGAGGTACAATGAGCAGTTCTTC
19	TRBV7-2	TRBJ2-2	TRBD2	.	CASSLHGTSGGWMAGELFF	TGTGCCAGCAGCTTACACGGGACTAGCGGGGGGTGGATGGCCGGGGAGCTGTTTTTT
16	TRBV5-4	TRBJ1-1	.	.	CASSLEPGWMNTEAFF	TGTGCCAGCAGCTTGGAGCCGGGGTGGATGAACACTGAAGCTTTCTTT
15	TRBV7-2	TRBJ2-7	.	.	CASSLLKGVFYEQYF	TGTGCCAGCAGCTTGTTGAAGGGGGTCTTTTACGAGCAGTACTTC
15	TRBV5-1	TRBJ2-4	TRBD1	.	CASSLTPGGNYIQYF	TGCGCCAGCAGCCTGACCCCAGGGGGCAATTACATTCAGTACTTC
16	TRBV13	TRBJ1-2	TRBD1	.	CASSSRTGTLNYGYTF	TGTGCCAGCAGCTCCCGGACAGGGACCCTAAACTATGGCTACACCTTC
13	TRBV2	TRBJ1-4	.	.	CASSDPGEEKLFF	TGTGCCAGCAGTGACCCGGGGGAAGAAAAACTGTTTTTT
18	TRBV24-1	TRBJ2-2	.	.	CATSDWSSTGGDSGELFF	TGTGCCACCAGTGATTGGAGCTCTACTGGCGGGGATTCCGGGGAGCTGTTTTTT
15	TRBV25-1	TRBJ2-2	.	.	CASSKAGANTGELFF	TGTGCCAGCAGTAAAGCAGGGGCGAACACCGGGGAGCTGTTTTTT
14	TRBV6-5	TRBJ1-3	TRBD1	few	CASSLGTDGNTIYF	TGTGCCAGCAGTCTAGGGACAGACGGAAACACCATATATTTT